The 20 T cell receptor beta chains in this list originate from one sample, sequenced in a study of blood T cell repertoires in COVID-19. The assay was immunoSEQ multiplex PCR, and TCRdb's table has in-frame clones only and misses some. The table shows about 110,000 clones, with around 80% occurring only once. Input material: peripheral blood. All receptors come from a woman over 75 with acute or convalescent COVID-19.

The CDR3 spells CASSPLQDSTDTQYF. Written as DNA, the CDR3 is TGTGCCAGCTCACCACTTCAGGACTCCACAGATACGCAGTATTTT. J is TRBJ2-3 and V is TRBV18; TRBD2 is a possible D gene (5 bases). The CDR3 runs to 15 residues. V shed 1 base and J shed 2 bases, with 10 bases lying between them. Germline V lookup: CDR1 KGHSH, CDR2 LQKENI.

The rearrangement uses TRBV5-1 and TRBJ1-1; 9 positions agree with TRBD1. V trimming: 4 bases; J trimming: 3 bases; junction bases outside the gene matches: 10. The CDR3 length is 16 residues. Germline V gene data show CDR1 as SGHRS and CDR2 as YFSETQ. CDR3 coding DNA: TGCGCCAGCAGCGGGGGGACAGGGTCGTTTTACACTGAAGCTTTCTTT. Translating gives CASSGGTGSFYTEAFF.

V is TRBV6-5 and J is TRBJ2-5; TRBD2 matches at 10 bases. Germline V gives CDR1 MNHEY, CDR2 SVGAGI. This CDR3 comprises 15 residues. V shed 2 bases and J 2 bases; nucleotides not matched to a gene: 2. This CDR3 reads CASSYLAGVQETQYF. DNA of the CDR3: TGTGCCAGCAGTTACCTAGCGGGGGTACAAGAGACCCAGTACTTC.

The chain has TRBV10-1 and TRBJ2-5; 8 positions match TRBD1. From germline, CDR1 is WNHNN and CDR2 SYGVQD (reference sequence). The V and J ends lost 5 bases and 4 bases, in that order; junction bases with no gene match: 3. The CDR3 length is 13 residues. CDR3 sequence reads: CASSTGTGETQYF. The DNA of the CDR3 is TGCGCCAGCAGTACCGGGACAGGAGAGACCCAGTACTTC.

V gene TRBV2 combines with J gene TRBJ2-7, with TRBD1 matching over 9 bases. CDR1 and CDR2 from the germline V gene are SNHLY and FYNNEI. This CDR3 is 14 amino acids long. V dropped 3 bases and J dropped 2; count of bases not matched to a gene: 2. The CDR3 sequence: CASSDRTGAYEQYF. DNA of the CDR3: TGTGCCAGCAGTGACCGGACAGGGGCCTACGAGCAGTACTTC.

CDR3 DNA sequence: TGCGCCAGCAGTGAGGGCTACCAAGAGACCCAGTACTTC. Its translation: CASSEGYQETQYF. The genes are TRBV10-1 and TRBJ2-5; D unclear. V lost 2 bases and J 0 bases, leaving 4 bases between the germline ends. In germline, CDR1 is WNHNN, CDR2 SYGVQD (reference sequence). This CDR3 has 13 residues.

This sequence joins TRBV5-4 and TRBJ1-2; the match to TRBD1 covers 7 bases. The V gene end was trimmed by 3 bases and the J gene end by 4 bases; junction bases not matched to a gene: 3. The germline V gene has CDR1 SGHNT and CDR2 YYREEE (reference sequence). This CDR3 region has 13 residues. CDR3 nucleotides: TGTGCCAGCAGCTCGGCAGGGGGCTATGGCTACACCTTC. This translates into CASSSAGGYGYTF. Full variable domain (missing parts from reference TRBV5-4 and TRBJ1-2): ETGVTQSPTHLIKTRGQQVTLRCSSQSGHNTVSWYQQALGQGPQFIFQYYREEENGRGNFPPRFSGLQFPNYSSELNVNALELDDSALYLCASSSAGGYGYTFGSGTRLTVV.

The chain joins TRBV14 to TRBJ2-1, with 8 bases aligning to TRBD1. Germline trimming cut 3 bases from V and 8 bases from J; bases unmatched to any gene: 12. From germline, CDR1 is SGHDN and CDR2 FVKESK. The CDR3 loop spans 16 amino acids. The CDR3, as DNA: TGTGCCAGCAGCCATTGGCCGGGACAGGTACTCCATGAGCAGTTCTTC. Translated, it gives CASSHWPGQVLHEQFF.

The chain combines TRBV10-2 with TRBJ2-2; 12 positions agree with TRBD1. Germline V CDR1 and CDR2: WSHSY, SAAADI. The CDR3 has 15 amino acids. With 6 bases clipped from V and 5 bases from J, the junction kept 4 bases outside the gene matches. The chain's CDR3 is CASRSGQGATGELFF. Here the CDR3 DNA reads TGCGCCAGCAGGTCGGGACAGGGGGCAACCGGGGAGCTGTTTTTT.

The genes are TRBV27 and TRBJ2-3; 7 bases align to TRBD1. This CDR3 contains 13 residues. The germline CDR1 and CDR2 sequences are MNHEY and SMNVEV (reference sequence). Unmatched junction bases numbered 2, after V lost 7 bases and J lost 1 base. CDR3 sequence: CASKTGGTDTQYF. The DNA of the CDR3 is TGTGCCAGCAAAACAGGGGGCACAGATACGCAGTATTTT.

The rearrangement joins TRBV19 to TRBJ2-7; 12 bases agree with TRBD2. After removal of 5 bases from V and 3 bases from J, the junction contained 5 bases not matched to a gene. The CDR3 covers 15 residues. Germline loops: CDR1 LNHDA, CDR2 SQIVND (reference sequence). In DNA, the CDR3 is TGTGCCAGTAGTGGGAGACTAGCGGGGGTCTACGAGCAGTACTTC. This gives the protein CASSGRLAGVYEQYF.

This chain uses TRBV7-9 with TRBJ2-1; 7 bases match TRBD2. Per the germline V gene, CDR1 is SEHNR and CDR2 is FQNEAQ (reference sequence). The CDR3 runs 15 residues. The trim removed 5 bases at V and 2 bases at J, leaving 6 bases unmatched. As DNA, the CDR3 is TGTGCCAGCAGCCTTCGCGGGGGTGCCTACAATGAGCAGTTCTTC. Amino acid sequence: CASSLRGGAYNEQFF.

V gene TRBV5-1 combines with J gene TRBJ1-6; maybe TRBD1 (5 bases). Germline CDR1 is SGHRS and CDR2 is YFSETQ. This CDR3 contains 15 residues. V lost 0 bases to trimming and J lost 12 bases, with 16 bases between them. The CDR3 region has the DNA TGCGCCAGCAGCTTGGAAAGTTTCGGGGGAGGACCCCTCCACTTT. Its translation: CASSLESFGGGPLHF.

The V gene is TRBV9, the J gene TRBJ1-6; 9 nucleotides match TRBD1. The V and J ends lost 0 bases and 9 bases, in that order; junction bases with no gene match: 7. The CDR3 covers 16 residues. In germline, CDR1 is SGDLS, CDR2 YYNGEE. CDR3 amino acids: CASSVDSGTGPSPLHF. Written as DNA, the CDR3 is TGTGCCAGCAGCGTAGATTCAGGGACAGGGCCTTCACCCCTCCACTTT.

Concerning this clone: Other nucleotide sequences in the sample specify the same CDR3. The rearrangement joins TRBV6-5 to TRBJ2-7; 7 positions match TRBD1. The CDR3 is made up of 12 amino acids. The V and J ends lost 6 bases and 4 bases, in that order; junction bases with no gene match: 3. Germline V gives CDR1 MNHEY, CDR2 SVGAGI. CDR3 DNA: TGTGCCAGCAGCTCACAGGGGTACGAGCAGTACTTC. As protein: CASSSQGYEQYF.

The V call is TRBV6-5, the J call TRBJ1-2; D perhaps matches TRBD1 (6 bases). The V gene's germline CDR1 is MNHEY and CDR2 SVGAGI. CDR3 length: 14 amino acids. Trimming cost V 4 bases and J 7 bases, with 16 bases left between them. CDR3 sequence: CASSSDRLGSGYTF. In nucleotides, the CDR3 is TGTGCCAGCAGTTCAGACAGGCTAGGAAGTGGCTACACCTTC.

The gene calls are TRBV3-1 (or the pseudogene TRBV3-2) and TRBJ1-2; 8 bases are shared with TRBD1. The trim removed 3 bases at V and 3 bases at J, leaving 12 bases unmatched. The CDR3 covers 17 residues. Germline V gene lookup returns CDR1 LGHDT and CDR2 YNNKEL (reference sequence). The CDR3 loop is CASSHPPGQARDYGYTF. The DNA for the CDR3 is TGTGCCAGCAGCCATCCACCGGGACAGGCGAGGGACTATGGCTACACCTTC.

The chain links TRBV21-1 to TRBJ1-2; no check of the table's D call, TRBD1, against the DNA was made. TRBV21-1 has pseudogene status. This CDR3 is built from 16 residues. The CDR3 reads CASERPLGHVSYGYTF. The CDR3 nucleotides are TGTGCCAGCGAACGACCTTTGGGACACGTTTCCTATGGCTACACCTTC.

CDR3 loop: CASSQSGGGSPLHF. The CDR3 DNA reads TGTGCCAGTAGTCAATCAGGGGGCGGATCACCCCTCCACTTT. This chain links TRBV19 with TRBJ1-6; 8 bases are shared with TRBD1. Germline lookup yields CDR1 LNHDA and CDR2 SQIVND (reference sequence). J gave up 10 bases and V 5 bases, and 7 bases lay outside the gene matches. This CDR3 spans 14 amino acids.

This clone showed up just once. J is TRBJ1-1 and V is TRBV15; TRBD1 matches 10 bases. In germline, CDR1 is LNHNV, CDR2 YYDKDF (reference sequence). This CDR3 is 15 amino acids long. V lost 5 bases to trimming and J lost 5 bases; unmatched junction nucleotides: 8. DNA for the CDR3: TGTGCCACCAGCTCCCGGACAGGGGGTATGACTGAAGCTTTCTTT. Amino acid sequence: CATSSRTGGMTEAFF.